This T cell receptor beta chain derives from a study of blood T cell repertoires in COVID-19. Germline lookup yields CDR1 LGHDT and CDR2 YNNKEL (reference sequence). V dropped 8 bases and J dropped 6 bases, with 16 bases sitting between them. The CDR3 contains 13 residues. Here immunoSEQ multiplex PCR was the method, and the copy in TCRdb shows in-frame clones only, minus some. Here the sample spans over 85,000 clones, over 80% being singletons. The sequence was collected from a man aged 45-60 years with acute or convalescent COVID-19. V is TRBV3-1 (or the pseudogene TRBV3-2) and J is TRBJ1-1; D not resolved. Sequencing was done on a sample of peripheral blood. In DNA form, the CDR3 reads TGTGCCAGCCTCCGGGAGGGAACAGCTGAAGCTTTCTTT. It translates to CASLREGTAEAFF.